A selection of T cell receptor beta chains follows, all from one sample in a study of cytomegalovirus exposure and HLA in healthy donors. The table came from immunoSEQ multiplex PCR; TCRdb's copy has only in-frame clones and leaves some out. Here the sample spans under 200,000 clones, around three quarters being singletons. The sample consisted of PBMCs. All receptors derive from a young woman in good health and CMV-seropositive. CDR3s include the opening cysteine and the closing phenylalanine or tryptophan. A D gene is named only where the DNA matches it firmly. Not all rows give a size; the values are once, few, many and, for expanded clones, a class.

TRBD1	.	TRBV9	TRBJ1-4	CASSAPGQSNEKLFF	TGTGCCAGCAGCGCCCCGGGACAGTCTAATGAAAAACTGTTTTTT
TRBD2	.	TRBV5-1	TRBJ2-2	CASSGTSGNVGELFF	TGCGCCAGCAGCGGGACTAGCGGGAATGTCGGGGAGCTGTTTTTT
TRBD2	.	TRBV7-8	TRBJ2-5	CASSSGTSGQETQYF	TGTGCCAGCAGCTCCGGGACTAGCGGACAAGAGACCCAGTACTTC
.	.	TRBV5-6	TRBJ1-1	CASGSIRRTGVVTSAEAFF	TGTGCCAGCGGGTCAATACGGAGGACGGGGGTGGTTACGAGCGCTGAAGCTTTCTTT
TRBD1	.	TRBV10-3	TRBJ1-2	CAIMGGQSASGYTF	TGTGCCATCATGGGGGGACAGTCCGCGAGTGGCTACACCTTC
TRBD1	.	TRBV5-1	TRBJ2-7	CASSLPGQGDYEQYF	TGCGCCAGCAGCTTGCCCGGACAGGGGGACTACGAGCAGTACTTC
TRBD1	.	TRBV19	TRBJ2-7	CASSRDRAYEQYF	TGTGCCAGTAGCCGTGACAGGGCCTACGAGCAGTACTTC
TRBD1	.	TRBV6-5	TRBJ1-2	CASNPGTGAGGYTF	TGTGCCAGCAACCCCGGGACAGGGGCTGGTGGCTACACCTTC
.	.	TRBV9	TRBJ2-5	CASSVEGVAWETQYF	TGTGCCAGCAGCGTGGAGGGTGTGGCCTGGGAGACCCAGTACTTC
.	.	TRBV5-4	TRBJ1-6	CASSLGGGALNSPLHF	TGTGCCAGCAGCTTGGGCGGGGGGGCCCTTAATTCACCCCTCCACTTT
.	.	TRBV5-1	TRBJ2-3	CASNPDGRTTDTQYF	TGCGCCAGCAATCCAGACGGGAGAACGACAGATACGCAGTATTTT
TRBD2	.	TRBV9	TRBJ2-1	CASSLGGTSGKGEQFF	TGTGCCAGCAGCCTCGGCGGGACTAGCGGGAAGGGTGAGCAGTTCTTC
.	.	TRBV19	TRBJ2-1	CASTHRQASEQFF	TGTGCCAGTACGCATAGACAGGCTAGTGAGCAGTTCTTC
.	few	TRBV27	TRBJ1-5	CATSPSVWSNQPQHF	TGTGCCACCTCCCCCTCAGTCTGGAGCAATCAGCCCCAGCATTTT
.	.	TRBV27	TRBJ1-2	CASSDTGLDGYTF	TGTGCCAGCAGCGATACGGGACTTGATGGCTACACCTTC
.	.	TRBV19	TRBJ1-5	CASSRVSKVDQPQHF	TGTGCCAGTAGCAGGGTCTCCAAAGTGGATCAGCCCCAGCATTTT
.	.	TRBV4-3	TRBJ2-5	CASSQEFAEETQYF	TGCGCCAGCAGCCAAGAGTTTGCGGAAGAGACCCAGTACTTC
.	.	TRBV7-7	TRBJ1-1	CASSDDSLNTEAFF	TGTGCCAGCAGCGACGACAGCTTGAACACTGAAGCTTTCTTT
TRBD1	.	TRBV10-3	TRBJ1-1	CAIRPGQENTEAFF	TGTGCCATCAGACCGGGACAGGAGAACACTGAAGCTTTCTTT
.	once	TRBV7-6	TRBJ1-3	CASSLAVAGGNTIYF	TGTGCCAGCAGCTTAGCGGTGGCTGGTGGAAACACCATATATTTT
.	few	TRBV5-6	TRBJ1-5	CASSWGGAISNQPQHF	TGTGCCAGCAGCTGGGGAGGAGCCATTAGCAATCAGCCCCAGCATTTT
.	once	TRBV7-8	TRBJ1-5	CASSLRSGAEQPQHF	TGTGCCAGCAGCTTACGGTCAGGGGCCGAGCAGCCCCAGCATTTT
.	.	TRBV27	TRBJ2-1	CASSLLIRGRGNEQFF	TGTGCCAGCAGTTTATTGATACGGGGAAGGGGGAATGAGCAGTTCTTC
TRBD2	.	TRBV5-1	TRBJ2-7	CASRSALAGAYEQYF	TGCGCCAGCCGATCTGCTCTAGCGGGAGCGTACGAGCAGTACTTC
TRBD1	.	TRBV4-3	TRBJ2-1	CASSYETGHSNEQFF	TGCGCCAGCAGCTATGAGACAGGGCATTCCAATGAGCAGTTCTTC
.	.	TRBV7-8	TRBJ2-3	CASSRGWGGPDTQYF	TGTGCCAGCAGTCGAGGGTGGGGGGGCCCAGATACGCAGTATTTT
TRBD1	.	TRBV9	TRBJ2-1	CASSVGGQGFNEQFF	TGTGCCAGCAGCGTAGGAGGACAGGGATTCAATGAGCAGTTCTTC
TRBD1	.	TRBV2	TRBJ1-5	CASSKGTGNQPQHF	TGTGCCAGCAGTAAAGGGACAGGGAATCAGCCCCAGCATTTT
.	few	TRBV28	TRBJ2-3	CASSSPPASLTDTQYF	TGTGCCAGCAGTTCGCCCCCGGCTAGCTTGACAGATACGCAGTATTTT
.	.	TRBV7-2	TRBJ2-1	CASSLLVGNNEQFF	TGTGCCAGCAGCTTACTAGTTGGTAACAATGAGCAGTTCTTC
TRBD1	.	TRBV6-6	TRBJ1-4	CASRGTDNEKLFF	TGTGCCAGCAGGGGGACAGATAATGAAAAACTGTTTTTT
TRBD1	.	TRBV30	TRBJ2-3	CAWGTGRRNTQYF	TGTGCCTGGGGGACAGGGAGAAGGAATACGCAGTATTTT
.	few	TRBV19	TRBJ1-2	CASSMGQTTLPYGYTF	TGTGCCAGTAGTATGGGACAAACTACATTGCCCTATGGCTACACCTTC
.	few	TRBV6-5	TRBJ1-2	CASSRTTGFYGYTF	TGTGCCAGCAGTCGGACAACAGGGTTCTATGGCTACACCTTC
.	.	TRBV28	TRBJ1-1	CASMEAPRNTEAFF	TGTGCCAGCATGGAGGCCCCTCGGAACACTGAAGCTTTCTTT
.	.	TRBV30	TRBJ1-2	CAWNLRGYGYTF	TGTGCCTGGAATCTACGGGGTTATGGCTACACCTTC
.	.	TRBV9	TRBJ2-7	CASSVEGVEAGSYEQYF	TGTGCCAGCAGCGTAGAGGGAGTGGAGGCCGGCTCCTACGAGCAGTACTTC
TRBD1	.	TRBV7-9	TRBJ1-1	CASSYGQANTEAFF	TGTGCCAGCAGCTATGGACAGGCGAACACTGAAGCTTTCTTT
TRBD1	.	TRBV5-1	TRBJ1-2	CASSLDRGVYGYTF	TGCGCCAGCAGCTTGGACAGGGGCGTCTATGGCTACACCTTC
TRBD2	.	TRBV18	TRBJ2-4	CASSPAGGLAKNIQYF	TGTGCCAGCTCACCGGCGGGGGGCCTAGCCAAAAACATTCAGTACTTC
.	.	TRBV5-6	TRBJ1-1	CASSLVEGAEAFF	TGTGCCAGCAGCTTGGTGGAAGGGGCTGAAGCTTTCTTT
.	.	TRBV5-5	TRBJ2-7	CASSLAAYEQYF	TGTGCCAGCAGCTTGGCGGCCTACGAGCAGTACTTC